Following are 8 T cell receptor beta chains from one sample sequenced in a study of OX40 agonist ivuxolimab in advanced cancers. The table came from immunoSEQ multiplex PCR; TCRdb's copy has only in-frame clones and leaves some out. Among about 76,000 clones listed, approximately 83% were seen once. The sequencing here drew on CD4+ or CD8+ T cells sorted from blood, taken in a trial of the OX40 agonist ivuxolimab. The receptors shown here come from an adult with an advanced solid tumor such as melanoma, head and neck, liver or kidney cancer.

CDR3 nucleotides: TGTGCCTTCAAGGGACTAGCGGGGCGTGATGAGCAGTTCTTC. It encodes CAFKGLAGRDEQFF. This chain uses TRBV6-1 with TRBJ2-1; 13 nucleotides align to TRBD2. Losses at the gene ends were 11 bases for V and 8 bases for J; bases not matched to a gene: 9. Germline V CDR1 and CDR2: MNHNS, SASEGT. This CDR3 region has 14 residues.

The gene calls are TRBV6-1 and TRBJ1-5; 7 bases are shared with TRBD1. The length of the CDR3 is 18 residues. V lost 4 bases to trimming and J lost 5 bases; unmatched junction nucleotides: 17. From germline, CDR1 is MNHNS and CDR2 SASEGT. In nucleotides, the CDR3 is TGTGCCAGCAGTGGGGGGGGGATGACAGGGACCATGGATCAGCCCCAGCATTTT. It is translated as CASSGGGMTGTMDQPQHF.

This clone was counted once. The chain is built from TRBV7-3 and TRBJ2-2, with unresolved D. The germline V gene has CDR1 SGHTA and CDR2 FQGTGA. The CDR3 extends over 15 amino acids. The ends were cut back, 5 bases at V and 6 bases at J, with 16 bases in the middle. The CDR3 nucleotides are TGTGCCAGCAGCCCCCAACCCCACCAGGCCGGGGAGCTGTTTTTT. This gives the protein CASSPQPHQAGELFF.

The genes are TRBV5-4 and TRBJ2-7, with TRBD1 as a possible D gene (5 bases). Germline CDR1 reads SGHNT; CDR2 reads YYREEE (reference sequence). The CDR3 extends over 13 amino acids. Trimming took 7 bases from V and 2 from J, leaving 13 bases between them. The CDR3 region has the DNA TGTGCCAGCCAAGGCGGACAAGCCTACGAGCAGTACTTC. It codes for CASQGGQAYEQYF.

J is TRBJ2-7 and V is TRBV6-5; unclear D gene. Germline V gives CDR1 MNHEY, CDR2 SVGAGI. The CDR3 sequence is 11 residues long. The ends were cut back, 6 bases at V and 5 bases at J, with 8 bases in the middle. Here the CDR3 reads CASSQGHEQYF. The CDR3 DNA reads as TGTGCCAGCAGCCAAGGGCACGAGCAGTACTTC.

The rearrangement links TRBV5-4 to TRBJ1-3, with TRBD1 identical over 10 bases. Losses at the gene ends were 4 bases for V and 2 bases for J; bases not matched to a gene: 9. The CDR3 has 17 residues. The germline V gene encodes CDR1 SGHNT and CDR2 YYREEE (reference sequence). The CDR3 region is CASSDGRDRGTGNTIYF. The CDR3 DNA reads as TGTGCCAGCAGCGATGGTAGGGACAGGGGCACTGGAAACACCATATATTTT. Combining the CDR3 with reference TRBV5-4 and TRBJ1-3 gives the whole variable domain ETGVTQSPTHLIKTRGQQVTLRCSSQSGHNTVSWYQQALGQGPQFIFQYYREEENGRGNFPPRFSGLQFPNYSSELNVNALELDDSALYLCASSDGRDRGTGNTIYFGEGSWLTVV.

The genes are TRBV6-5 and TRBJ1-5; no firm D call. The germline V and J ends were trimmed by 2 bases and 5 bases, with 16 bases remaining between them. CDR1 is MNHEY, CDR2 SVGAGI, per germline. This CDR3 contains 16 residues. CDR3 region: CASSYPIEERYQPQHF. The CDR3 DNA reads TGTGCCAGCAGTTACCCGATCGAGGAAAGGTATCAGCCCCAGCATTTT.

The chain recombines TRBV5-6 with TRBJ2-3, with 10 bases that match TRBD1. This CDR3 contains 16 residues. Trimming took 3 bases from V and 6 from J; bases not matched to a gene: 10. Germline V lookup: CDR1 SGHDT, CDR2 YYEEEE. The CDR3 coding sequence is TGTGCCAGCAGCTACTGGGGACAGGGGATTTGGGATACGCAGTATTTT. Translated, it gives CASSYWGQGIWDTQYF.